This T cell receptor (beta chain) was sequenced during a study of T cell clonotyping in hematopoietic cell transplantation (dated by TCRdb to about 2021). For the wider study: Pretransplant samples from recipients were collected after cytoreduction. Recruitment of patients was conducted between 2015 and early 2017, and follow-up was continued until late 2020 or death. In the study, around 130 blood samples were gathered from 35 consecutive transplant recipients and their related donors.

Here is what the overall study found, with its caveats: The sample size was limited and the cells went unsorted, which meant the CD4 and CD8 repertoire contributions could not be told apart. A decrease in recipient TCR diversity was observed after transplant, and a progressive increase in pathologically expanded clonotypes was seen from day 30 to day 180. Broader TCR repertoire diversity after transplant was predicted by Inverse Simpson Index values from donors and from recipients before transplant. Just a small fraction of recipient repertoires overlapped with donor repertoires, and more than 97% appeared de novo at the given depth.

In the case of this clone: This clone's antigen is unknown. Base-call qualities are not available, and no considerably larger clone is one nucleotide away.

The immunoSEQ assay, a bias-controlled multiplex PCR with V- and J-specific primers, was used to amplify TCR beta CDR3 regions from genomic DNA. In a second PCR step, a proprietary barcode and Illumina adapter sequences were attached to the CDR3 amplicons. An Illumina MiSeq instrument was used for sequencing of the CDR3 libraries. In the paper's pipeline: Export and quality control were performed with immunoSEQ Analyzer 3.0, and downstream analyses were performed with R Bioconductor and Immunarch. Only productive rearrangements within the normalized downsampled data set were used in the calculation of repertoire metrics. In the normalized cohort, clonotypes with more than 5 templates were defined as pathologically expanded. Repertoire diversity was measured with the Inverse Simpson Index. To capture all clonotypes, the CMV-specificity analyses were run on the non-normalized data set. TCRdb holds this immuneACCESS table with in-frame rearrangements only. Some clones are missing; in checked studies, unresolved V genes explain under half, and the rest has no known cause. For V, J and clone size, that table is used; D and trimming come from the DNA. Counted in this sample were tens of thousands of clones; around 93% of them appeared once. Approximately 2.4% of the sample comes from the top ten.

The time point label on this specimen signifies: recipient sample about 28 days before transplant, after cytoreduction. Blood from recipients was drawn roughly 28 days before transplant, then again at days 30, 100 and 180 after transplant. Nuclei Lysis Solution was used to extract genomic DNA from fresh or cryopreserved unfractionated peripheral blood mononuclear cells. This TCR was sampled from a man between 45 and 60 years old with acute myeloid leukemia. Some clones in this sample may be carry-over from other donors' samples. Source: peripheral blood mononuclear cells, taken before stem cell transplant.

The DNA sequence is as follows: TGTGCCAGCAGCCCAGCCAGGGGAAAGAACACTGAAGCTTTCTTT. Its translation is CASSPARGKNTEAFF. This chain is built from TRBV6-5 and TRBJ1-1; the best D guess is TRBD1, with 6 bases matching. From cysteine to phenylalanine, the CDR3 is 15 amino acids long. Only the CDR3 DNA stays, 45 bases, in frame from base 1. Relative to germline, V is 6 bases shorter and J is 1 base shorter, with 15 bases between their ends. The germline V gene gives CDR1 as MNHEY and CDR2 as SVGAGI.